This T cell receptor (beta chain) comes out of a study of blood T cell repertoires in COVID-19. Study-wide context: From the United States, Italy and Spain came samples of acute and convalescent COVID-19. Sample material is recorded as cDNA or gDNA derived from T cells, B-cell-depleted T cells, or PBMCs.

The CDR3 spans 15 residues. The germline gives CDR1 SNHLY, CDR2 FYNNEI. V was trimmed by 7 bases and J by 3 bases, leaving 15 bases between them. Per the original methods: For nucleated cells, counts were estimated from reference gene primer amplification. TCRdb's copy holds only in-frame clones and misses some; the assay was immunoSEQ multiplex PCR. V and J calls and clone size are as listed in that table; D and trimming were resolved from the DNA. The profile shows 150,000 or so clones, approximately 92% of them singletons. The sequence came from a man aged 18 to 30 with COVID-19, enrolled during active disease. The chain has TRBV2 and TRBJ2-2; possibly TRBD1 for D (5 bases). The sequenced sample consisted of peripheral blood. The CDR3 is CASNEDGADTGELFF. The CDR3 nucleotides are TGTGCCAGCAACGAGGATGGGGCAGACACCGGGGAGCTGTTTTTT.